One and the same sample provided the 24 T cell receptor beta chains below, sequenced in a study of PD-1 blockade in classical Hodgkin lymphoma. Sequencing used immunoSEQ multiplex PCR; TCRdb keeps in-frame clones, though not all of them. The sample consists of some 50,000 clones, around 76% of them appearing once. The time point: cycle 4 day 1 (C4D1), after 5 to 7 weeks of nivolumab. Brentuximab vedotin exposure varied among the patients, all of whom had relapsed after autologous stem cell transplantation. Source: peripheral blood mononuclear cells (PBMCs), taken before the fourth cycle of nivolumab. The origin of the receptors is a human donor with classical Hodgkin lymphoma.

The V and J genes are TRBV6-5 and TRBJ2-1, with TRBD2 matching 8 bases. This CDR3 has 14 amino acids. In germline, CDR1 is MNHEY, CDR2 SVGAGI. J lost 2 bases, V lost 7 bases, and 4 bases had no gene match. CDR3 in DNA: TGTGCCAGCACCGTAGCGGGGCCCTACAATGAGCAGTTCTTC. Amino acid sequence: CASTVAGPYNEQFF.

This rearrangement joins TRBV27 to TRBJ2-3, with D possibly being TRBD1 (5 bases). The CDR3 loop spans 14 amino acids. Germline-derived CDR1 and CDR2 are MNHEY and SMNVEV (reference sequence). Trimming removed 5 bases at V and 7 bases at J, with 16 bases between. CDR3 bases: TGTGCCAGCAGTCCCCGGACACCCGACCATACGCAGTATTTT. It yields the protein CASSPRTPDHTQYF.

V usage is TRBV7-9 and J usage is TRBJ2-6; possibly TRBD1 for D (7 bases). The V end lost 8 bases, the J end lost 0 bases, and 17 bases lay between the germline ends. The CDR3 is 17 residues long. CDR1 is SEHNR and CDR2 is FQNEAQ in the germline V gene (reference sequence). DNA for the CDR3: TGTGCCAGCTTTGGAGGGGGCCTTTCCTCTGGGGCCAACGTCCTGACTTTC. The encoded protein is CASFGGGLSSGANVLTF.

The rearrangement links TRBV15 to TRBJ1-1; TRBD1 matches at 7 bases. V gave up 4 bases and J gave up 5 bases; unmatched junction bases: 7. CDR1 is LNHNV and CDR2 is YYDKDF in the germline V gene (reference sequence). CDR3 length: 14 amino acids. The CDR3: CATSTQGDGTEAFF. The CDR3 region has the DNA TGTGCCACCAGCACCCAGGGGGATGGGACTGAAGCTTTCTTT. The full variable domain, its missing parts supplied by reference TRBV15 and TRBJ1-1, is DAMVIQNPRYQVTQFGKPVTLSCSQTLNHNVMYWYQQKSSQAPKLLFHYYDKDFNNEADTPDNFQSRRPNTSFCFLDIRSPGLGDTAMYLCATSTQGDGTEAFFGQGTRLTVV.

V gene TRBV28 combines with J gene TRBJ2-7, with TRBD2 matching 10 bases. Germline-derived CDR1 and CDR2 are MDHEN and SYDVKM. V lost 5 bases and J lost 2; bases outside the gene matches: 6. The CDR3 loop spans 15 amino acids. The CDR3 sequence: CASSILAGETYEQYF. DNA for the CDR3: TGTGCCAGCAGTATTCTAGCGGGAGAGACCTACGAGCAGTACTTC.

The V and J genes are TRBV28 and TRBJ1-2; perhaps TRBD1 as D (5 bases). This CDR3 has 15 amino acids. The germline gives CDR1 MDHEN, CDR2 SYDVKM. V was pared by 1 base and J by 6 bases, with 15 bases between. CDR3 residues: CASSLYSRVSNGYTF. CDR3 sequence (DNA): TGTGCCAGCAGTTTATATAGCAGGGTGAGCAATGGCTACACCTTC.

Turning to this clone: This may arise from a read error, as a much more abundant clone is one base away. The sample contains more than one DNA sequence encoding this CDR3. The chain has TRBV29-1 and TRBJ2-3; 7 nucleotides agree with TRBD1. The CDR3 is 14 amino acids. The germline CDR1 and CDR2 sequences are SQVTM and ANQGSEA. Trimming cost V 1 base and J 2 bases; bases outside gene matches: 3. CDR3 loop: CSVEGQGYTDTQYF. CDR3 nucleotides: TGCAGCGTTGAAGGACAGGGCTACACAGATACGCAGTATTTT.

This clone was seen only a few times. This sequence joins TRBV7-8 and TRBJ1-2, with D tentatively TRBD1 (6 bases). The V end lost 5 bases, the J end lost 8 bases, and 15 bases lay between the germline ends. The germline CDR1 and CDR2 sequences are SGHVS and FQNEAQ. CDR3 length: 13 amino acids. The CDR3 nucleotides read TGTGCCAGCAGCCCAACAGGGAAACGAGGCTACACCTTC. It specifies CASSPTGKRGYTF.

Written as DNA, the CDR3 is TGTGCCAGCAGCACCGGGACTAGCGAAACAGATACGCAGTATTTT. Residues: CASSTGTSETDTQYF. The chain is built from TRBV12-2 and TRBJ2-3; TRBD2, the table's D call, lacks a check against the DNA. TRBV12-2 is classified as a pseudogene. This CDR3 is 15 amino acids long.

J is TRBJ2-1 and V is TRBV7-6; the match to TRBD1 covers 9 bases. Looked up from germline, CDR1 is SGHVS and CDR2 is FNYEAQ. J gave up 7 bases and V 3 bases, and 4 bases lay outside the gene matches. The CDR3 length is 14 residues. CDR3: CASSFGTGRNEQFF. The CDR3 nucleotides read TGTGCCAGCAGCTTCGGGACAGGGAGGAATGAGCAGTTCTTC.

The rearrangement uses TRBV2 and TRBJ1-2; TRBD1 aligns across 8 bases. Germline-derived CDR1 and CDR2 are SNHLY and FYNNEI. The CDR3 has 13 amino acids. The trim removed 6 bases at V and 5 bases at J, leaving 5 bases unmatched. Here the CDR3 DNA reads TGTGCCAGCAGAAAGGACAGGGAATATGGCTACACCTTC. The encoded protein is CASRKDREYGYTF. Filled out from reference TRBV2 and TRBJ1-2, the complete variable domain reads EPEVTQTPSHQVTQMGQEVILRCVPISNHLYFYWYRQILGQKVEFLVSFYNNEISEKSEIFDDQFSVERPDGSNFTLKIRSTKLEDSAMYFCASRKDREYGYTFGSGTRLTVV.

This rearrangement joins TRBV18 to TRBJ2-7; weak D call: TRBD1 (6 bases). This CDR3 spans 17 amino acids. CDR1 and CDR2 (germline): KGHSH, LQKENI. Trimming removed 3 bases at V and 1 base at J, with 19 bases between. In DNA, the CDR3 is TGTGCCAGCTCACCGATCGTAGGGACAAGGCCGTCCTACGAGCAGTACTTC. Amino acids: CASSPIVGTRPSYEQYF.

The CDR3 bases are TGTGCCAGCAGTCCCCAGGGGACATCAAGCGAAAAACTGTTTTTT. Encoded protein: CASSPQGTSSEKLFF. V usage is TRBV6-5 and J usage is TRBJ1-4, with a weak D call TRBD1 (6 bases). CDR1 and CDR2 (germline): MNHEY, SVGAGI. Trimming pared 5 bases from V and 8 bases from J, leaving 18 bases between. This CDR3 spans 15 amino acids.

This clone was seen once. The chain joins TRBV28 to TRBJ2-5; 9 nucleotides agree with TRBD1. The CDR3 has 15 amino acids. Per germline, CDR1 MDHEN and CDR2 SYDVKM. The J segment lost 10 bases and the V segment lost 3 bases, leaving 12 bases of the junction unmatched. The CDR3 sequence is CASSFWGTGHRGQYF. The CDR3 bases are TGTGCCAGCAGTTTTTGGGGGACAGGGCATAGAGGCCAGTACTTC.

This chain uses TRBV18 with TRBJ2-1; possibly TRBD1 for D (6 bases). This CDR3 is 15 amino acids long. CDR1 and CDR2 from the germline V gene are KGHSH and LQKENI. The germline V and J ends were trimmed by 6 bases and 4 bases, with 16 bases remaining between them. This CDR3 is CASSLGTTLYNEQFF. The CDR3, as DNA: TGTGCCAGCTCGCTCGGGACAACCCTATACAATGAGCAGTTCTTC.

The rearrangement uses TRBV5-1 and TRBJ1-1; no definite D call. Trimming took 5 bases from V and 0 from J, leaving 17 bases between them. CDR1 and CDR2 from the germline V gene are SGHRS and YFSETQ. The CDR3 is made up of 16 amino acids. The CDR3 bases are TGCGCCAGCAGATACACCGAGAGTAACCTGAACACTGAAGCTTTCTTT. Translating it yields CASRYTESNLNTEAFF.

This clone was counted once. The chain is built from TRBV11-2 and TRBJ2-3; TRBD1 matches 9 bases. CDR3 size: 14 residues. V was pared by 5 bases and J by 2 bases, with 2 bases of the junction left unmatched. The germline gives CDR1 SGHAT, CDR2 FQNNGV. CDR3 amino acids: CASSDRGSTDTQYF. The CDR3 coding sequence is TGTGCCAGCAGCGACAGGGGGTCCACAGATACGCAGTATTTT.

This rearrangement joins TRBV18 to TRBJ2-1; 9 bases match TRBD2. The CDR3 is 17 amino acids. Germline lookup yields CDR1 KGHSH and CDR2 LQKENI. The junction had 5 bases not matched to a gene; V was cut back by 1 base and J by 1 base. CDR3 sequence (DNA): TGTGCCAGCTCACCACGGGCGGGAGGGGGATCCTACAATGAGCAGTTCTTC. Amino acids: CASSPRAGGGSYNEQFF.

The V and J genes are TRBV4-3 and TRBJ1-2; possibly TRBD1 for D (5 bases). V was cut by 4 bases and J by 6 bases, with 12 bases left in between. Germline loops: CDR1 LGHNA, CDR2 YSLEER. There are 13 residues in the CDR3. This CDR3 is CASSLLGGDGYTF. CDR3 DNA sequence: TGCGCCAGCAGCCTCCTTGGGGGGGATGGCTACACCTTC.

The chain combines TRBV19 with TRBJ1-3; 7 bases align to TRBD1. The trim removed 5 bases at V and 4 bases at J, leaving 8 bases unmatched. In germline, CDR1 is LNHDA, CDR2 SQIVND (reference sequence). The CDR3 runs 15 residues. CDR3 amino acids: CASSRQGASGNTIYF. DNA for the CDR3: TGTGCCAGTAGTCGACAGGGAGCGTCGGGAAACACCATATATTTT.

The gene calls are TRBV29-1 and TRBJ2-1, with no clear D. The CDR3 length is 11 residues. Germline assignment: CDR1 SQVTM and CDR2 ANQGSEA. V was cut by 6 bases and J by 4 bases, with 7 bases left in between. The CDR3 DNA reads TGCAGCGTACGAGGTTACAATGAGCAGTTCTTC. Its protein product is CSVRGYNEQFF.

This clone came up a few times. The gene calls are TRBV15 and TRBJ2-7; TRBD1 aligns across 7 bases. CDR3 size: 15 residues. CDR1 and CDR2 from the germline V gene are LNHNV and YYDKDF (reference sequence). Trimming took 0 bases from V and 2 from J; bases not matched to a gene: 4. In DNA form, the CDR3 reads TGTGCCACCAGCAGAGAAGTCGACAGGGCCTACGAGCAGTACTTC. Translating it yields CATSREVDRAYEQYF. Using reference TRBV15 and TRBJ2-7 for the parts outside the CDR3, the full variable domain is DAMVIQNPRYQVTQFGKPVTLSCSQTLNHNVMYWYQQKSSQAPKLLFHYYDKDFNNEADTPDNFQSRRPNTSFCFLDIRSPGLGDTAMYLCATSREVDRAYEQYFGPGTRLTVT.

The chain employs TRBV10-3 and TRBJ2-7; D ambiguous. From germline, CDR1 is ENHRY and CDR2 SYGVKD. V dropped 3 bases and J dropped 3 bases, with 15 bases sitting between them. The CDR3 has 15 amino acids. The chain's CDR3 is CAISEEAGPYYEQYF. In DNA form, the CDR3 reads TGTGCCATCAGTGAAGAGGCAGGACCCTACTACGAGCAGTACTTC.

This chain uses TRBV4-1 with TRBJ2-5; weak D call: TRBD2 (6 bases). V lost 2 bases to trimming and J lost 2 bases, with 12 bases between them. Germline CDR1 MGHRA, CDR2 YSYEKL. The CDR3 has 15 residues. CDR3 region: CASSQTLGRQETQYF. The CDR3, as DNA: TGCGCCAGCAGCCAAACCCTAGGGAGGCAAGAGACCCAGTACTTC.